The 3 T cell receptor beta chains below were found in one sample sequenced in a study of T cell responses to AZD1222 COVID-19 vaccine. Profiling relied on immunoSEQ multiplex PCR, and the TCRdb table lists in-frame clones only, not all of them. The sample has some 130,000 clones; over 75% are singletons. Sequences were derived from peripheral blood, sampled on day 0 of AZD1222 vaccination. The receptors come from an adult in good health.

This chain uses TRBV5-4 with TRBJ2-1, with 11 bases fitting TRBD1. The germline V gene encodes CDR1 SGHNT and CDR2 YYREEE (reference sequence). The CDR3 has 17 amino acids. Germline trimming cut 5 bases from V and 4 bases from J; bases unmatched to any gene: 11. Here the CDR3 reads CASSSGTGGSRYNEQFF. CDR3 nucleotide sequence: TGTGCCAGCAGTTCCGGGACAGGGGGATCCCGTTACAATGAGCAGTTCTTC. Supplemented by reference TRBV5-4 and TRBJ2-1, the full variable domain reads ETGVTQSPTHLIKTRGQQVTLRCSSQSGHNTVSWYQQALGQGPQFIFQYYREEENGRGNFPPRFSGLQFPNYSSELNVNALELDDSALYLCASSSGTGGSRYNEQFFGPGTRLTVL.

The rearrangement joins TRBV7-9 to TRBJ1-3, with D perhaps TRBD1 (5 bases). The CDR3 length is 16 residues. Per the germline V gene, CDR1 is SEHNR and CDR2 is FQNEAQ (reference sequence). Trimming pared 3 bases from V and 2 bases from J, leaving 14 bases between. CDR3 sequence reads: CASSFAGLSAGNTIYF. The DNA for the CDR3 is TGTGCCAGCAGCTTTGCAGGGCTGAGTGCTGGAAACACCATATATTTT.

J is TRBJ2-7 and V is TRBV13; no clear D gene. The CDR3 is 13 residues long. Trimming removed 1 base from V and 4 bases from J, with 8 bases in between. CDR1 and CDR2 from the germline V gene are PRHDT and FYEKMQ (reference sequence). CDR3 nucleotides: TGTGCCAGCAGCTTAGCGGCGGATTACGAGCAGTACTTC. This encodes CASSLAADYEQYF.